This TCR beta chain emerged from a study of CD8+ T cells in alopecia areata. Whole-study context: Tofacitinib administration to treated patients was oral, at 5 to 10 mg twice daily. Findings and limits, study-wide: Researchers report lesional scalp, most notably alopecia totalis/universalis, outstripped normal scalp in clonality. Compared with mice, patients displayed less clear TCR sharing, possibly for HLA-related reasons.

Germline trimming cut 0 bases from V and 1 base from J; bases unmatched to any gene: 5. CDR3 length: 16 amino acids. TCR sequencing used cDNA made by reverse transcription of extracted RNA. Repertoires were generated with immunoSEQ multiplex PCR, while TCRdb's copy carries only in-frame clones and drops some. The sample has around 140,000 clones; around 58% are singletons. To note about this clone: Its matching antigen is unknown.

The chain is built from TRBV23-1 and TRBJ1-1; 7 nucleotides match TRBD1. TRBV23-1 is sorted into the ORF group, with uncertain function. The clonotype originates from a human donor with alopecia areata. Source: CD4+ T cells sorted from blood, taken at week 0. This CDR3 reads CASSQSQTGWNTEAFF. The CDR3 bases are TGCGCCAGCAGTCAATCCCAGACAGGGTGGAACACTGAAGCTTTCTTT.